A single sample is the source of the 15 T cell receptor beta chains below, sequenced in a study of blood T cells in healthy people across ages. A second PCR, run for about 7 to 11 cycles, used a sample-barcoded 5' primer plus a J-beta primer mix. MiXCR was run by TCRdb on the 5' RACE reads, yielding one entry per CDR3 protein. The table has about 1.4 million distinct CDR3 sequences, roughly 60% seen once; the top ten hold over 6.5%. Sequencing was carried out using blood. The receptors here all came from a man between 18 and 29 years old in good health.

The chain is built from TRBV6-1 and TRBJ2-7; D gene ambiguous. The last part of the DNA fits TRBJ2-5 better; the J call may be wrong. Germline values: CDR1 MNHNS, CDR2 SASEGT. This CDR3 contains 13 residues. The CDR3: CASSEVMWETQYF. The CDR3 DNA follows: TGTGCCAGCAGTGAAGTAATGTGGGAGACCCAGTACTTC.

The gene calls are TRBV28 and TRBJ1-5; TRBD1 matches 8 bases. After removal of 5 bases from V and 3 bases from J, the junction contained 12 bases not matched to a gene. The CDR3 extends over 17 amino acids. CDR1 is MDHEN and CDR2 is SYDVKM in the germline V gene. CDR3 DNA: TGTGCCAGCAGTCGCAGGGCCGGGACAGGTCTCAATCAGCCCCAGCATTTT. The encoded protein is CASSRRAGTGLNQPQHF.

This clonotype occurred a few times. V gene TRBV7-9 combines with J gene TRBJ2-5, with D hard to call. Germline loops: CDR1 SEHNR, CDR2 FQNEAQ (reference sequence). V lost 7 bases and J lost 5, with 11 bases in between. The CDR3 runs 12 residues. The CDR3 is CASTTKVETQYF. In nucleotides, the CDR3 is TGTGCCAGCACCACGAAGGTTGAGACCCAGTACTTC.

This chain links TRBV7-2 with TRBJ2-1; D is perhaps TRBD2 (6 bases). The germline V gene encodes CDR1 SGHTA and CDR2 FQGNSA. This CDR3 region has 15 residues. Trimming stripped 1 base from V and 6 bases from J, with 13 bases between. The DNA of the CDR3 is TGTGCCAGCAGCTTAGATGTTGGGACTTTCAATGAGCAGTTCTTC. Its translation is CASSLDVGTFNEQFF. Using reference TRBV7-2 and TRBJ2-1 for the parts outside the CDR3, the full variable domain is GAGVSQSPSNKVTEKGKDVELRCDPISGHTALYWYRQSLGQGLEFLIYFQGNSAPDKSGLPSDRFSAERTGGSVSTLTIQRTQQEDSAVYLCASSLDVGTFNEQFFGPGTRLTVL.

This clonotype is a singleton in its sample. The V gene is TRBV25-1, the J gene TRBJ1-4, with TRBD1 as a possible D gene (6 bases). Germline loops: CDR1 MGHDK, CDR2 SYGVNS. There are 14 residues in the CDR3. Trimming cost V 3 bases and J 10 bases, with 15 bases left between them. CDR3 sequence (DNA): TGTGCCAGCAGTGACCAGGGGAATTTAGGAAAACTGTTTTTT. This gives the protein CASSDQGNLGKLFF.

The V call is TRBV10-3, the J call TRBJ2-1, with 9 bases that match TRBD2. This CDR3 contains 16 residues. Unmatched junction bases numbered 3, after V lost 0 bases and J lost 3 bases. Germline values: CDR1 ENHRY, CDR2 SYGVKD. CDR3 sequence (DNA): TGTGCCATCAGTGAGTCCGGGACTAGCCACTACAATGAGCAGTTCTTC. Translation: CAISESGTSHYNEQFF.

The rearrangement joins TRBV27 to TRBJ2-7, with 14 bases lining up with TRBD2. CDR1 and CDR2 (germline): MNHEY, SMNVEV (reference sequence). This CDR3 is built from 19 residues. V lost 6 bases to trimming and J lost 0 bases; unmatched junction nucleotides: 13. CDR3 region: CASRRLAGGNTPSSYEQYF. In nucleotides, the CDR3 is TGTGCCAGCAGGCGACTAGCGGGAGGGAATACGCCAAGCTCCTACGAGCAGTACTTC.

The CDR3 nucleotides are TGTGCCATCAGTCCGGCGAGGGAAGGGTCGACCCAGTACTTC. This sequence encodes CAISPAREGSTQYF. This sequence joins TRBV10-3 and TRBJ2-5; possible D gene TRBD2, 5 bases. With 5 bases removed from V and 7 bases from J, the gap between germline ends came to 17 bases. Germline V gene data show CDR1 as ENHRY and CDR2 as SYGVKD. CDR3 size: 14 residues.

This clonotype has only a few counts. This CDR3 is CASSTYPTGQGGEQYF. The CDR3 DNA follows: TGTGCCAGCAGTACTTACCCTACGGGACAGGGGGGCGAGCAGTACTTC. The chain has TRBV6-5 and TRBJ2-7; 11 bases map to TRBD1. The CDR3 is 16 residues long. From germline, CDR1 is MNHEY and CDR2 SVGAGI. Germline trimming cut 5 bases from V and 6 bases from J; bases unmatched to any gene: 12.

Here the CDR3 DNA reads TGCAGGGCCCTTCGGTGGGCTAGCGGATACAATGAGCAGTTCTTC. Protein product: CRALRWASGYNEQFF. This chain connects TRBV20-1 to TRBJ2-1, with 7 bases identical to TRBD2. Germline V CDR1 and CDR2: DFQATT, SNEGSKA (reference sequence). The CDR3 contains 15 residues.

The chain employs TRBV7-2 and TRBJ2-3; D call uncertain. The germline CDR1 and CDR2 sequences are SGHTA and FQGNSA. Trimming removed 7 bases from V and 2 bases from J, with 16 bases in between. CDR3 length: 15 residues. CDR3 residues: CASTAIRAYTDTQYF. CDR3 nucleotides: TGTGCCAGCACCGCAATCCGGGCCTACACAGATACGCAGTATTTT.

The CDR3 reads CATSQGTGGQDTQYF. CDR3 in DNA: TGTGCCACCAGTCAAGGGACAGGGGGCCAGGATACGCAGTATTTT. The gene calls are TRBV24-1 and TRBJ2-3, with 12 positions matching TRBD1. J lost 6 bases, V lost 6 bases, and 6 bases had no gene match. The CDR3 extends over 15 amino acids. Germline-derived CDR1 and CDR2 are KGHDR and SFDVKD.

This clonotype was counted once. The chain is built from TRBV5-1 and TRBJ2-1; 8 positions agree with TRBD2. The CDR3 length is 16 residues. With 6 bases clipped from V and 2 bases from J, the junction kept 10 bases outside the gene matches. CDR1 and CDR2 (germline): SGHRS, YFSETQ. Here the CDR3 DNA reads TGCGCCAGCACCGTCGGGGCGGGAGGTACCTACAATGAGCAGTTCTTC. It is translated as CASTVGAGGTYNEQFF.

A single count supports this clonotype. V and J are TRBV6-5 and TRBJ2-7; D is perhaps TRBD2 (7 bases). CDR1 and CDR2 (germline): MNHEY, SVGAGI. Trimming took off 2 bases at V and 10 bases at J, with 27 bases between the two ends. This CDR3 is built from 17 residues. The CDR3 nucleotides read TGTGCCAGCAGTTACGATGCGGGGGCCAGGGGAAGAGAAACCCAGTACTTC. It specifies CASSYDAGARGRETQYF.

In its sample, this clonotype was seen once. This chain connects TRBV15 to TRBJ1-5; D is undetermined. V lost 0 bases, J lost 6 bases, and 6 bases lay in between. This CDR3 is built from 13 residues. Germline CDR1 reads LNHNV; CDR2 reads YYDKDF (reference sequence). This CDR3 reads CATSRDPTQPQHF. CDR3 nucleotides: TGTGCCACCAGCAGAGATCCGACTCAGCCCCAGCATTTT.